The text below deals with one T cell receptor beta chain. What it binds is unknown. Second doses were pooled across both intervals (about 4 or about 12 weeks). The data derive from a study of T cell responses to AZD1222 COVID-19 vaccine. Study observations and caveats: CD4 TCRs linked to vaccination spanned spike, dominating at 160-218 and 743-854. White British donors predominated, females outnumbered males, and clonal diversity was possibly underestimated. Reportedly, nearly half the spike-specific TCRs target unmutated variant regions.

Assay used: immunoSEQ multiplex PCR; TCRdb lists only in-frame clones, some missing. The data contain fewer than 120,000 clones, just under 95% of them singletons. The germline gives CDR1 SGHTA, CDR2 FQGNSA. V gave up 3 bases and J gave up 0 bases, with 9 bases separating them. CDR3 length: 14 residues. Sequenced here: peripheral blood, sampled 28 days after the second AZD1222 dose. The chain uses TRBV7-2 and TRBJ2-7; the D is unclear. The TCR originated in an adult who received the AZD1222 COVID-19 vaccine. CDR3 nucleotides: TGTGCCAGCAGCTTCGGCAGCTTCTCCTACGAGCAGTACTTC. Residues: CASSFGSFSYEQYF. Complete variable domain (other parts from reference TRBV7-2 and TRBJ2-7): GAGVSQSPSNKVTEKGKDVELRCDPISGHTALYWYRQSLGQGLEFLIYFQGNSAPDKSGLPSDRFSAERTGGSVSTLTIQRTQQEDSAVYLCASSFGSFSYEQYFGPGTRLTVT.